The text below deals with one T cell receptor (beta chain). Profiled with immunoSEQ multiplex PCR; TCRdb holds only in-frame clones, not every one. The table includes 70,000 to 95,000 clones, 80% to 90% detected once. This sample is part of a study of blood T cell repertoires in COVID-19. Study context: Material from acute and convalescent COVID-19 was sourced from the United States, Italy and Spain.

Germline V gene lookup returns CDR1 SNHLY and CDR2 FYNNEI. After removal of 7 bases from V and 1 base from J, the junction contained 6 bases not matched to a gene. The CDR3 loop spans 14 amino acids. The TCR originated in a human donor in a cohort sampled during active COVID-19. The sequenced sample consisted of peripheral blood. The chain combines TRBV2 with TRBJ2-7, with TRBD2 matching over 8 bases. The CDR3: CASNRGGGSYEQYF. The CDR3 DNA sequence: TGTGCCAGCAATCGGGGGGGCGGTTCCTACGAGCAGTACTTC.